This T cell receptor (beta chain) emerged from a study of blood T cell repertoires in COVID-19. The overall study: Sites in the United States, Italy and Spain provided acute and convalescent COVID-19 samples. In each case, the material was cDNA or gDNA derived from T cells, B-cell-depleted T cells, or PBMCs.

Authors' data handling: Counts of nucleated cells, estimated from reference gene primer amplification, were obtained. Profiled with immunoSEQ multiplex PCR; TCRdb holds only in-frame clones, not every one. Clone size and V and J calls were adopted from that table, with D and trimming inferred from the DNA. The table has about 140,000 clones, about 77% seen once. Per the germline V gene, CDR1 is MNHNS and CDR2 is SASEGT. V lost 3 bases to trimming and J lost 8 bases; unmatched junction nucleotides: 4. The CDR3 contains 13 residues. The sequence was obtained from a woman between 50 and 59 years old with active or convalescent COVID-19. This chain links TRBV6-1 with TRBJ2-7; 10 bases fit TRBD1. Sequenced: peripheral blood. CDR3 loop: CASSDRDRGKQYF. For the CDR3, the DNA is TGTGCCAGCAGTGACCGGGACAGGGGAAAGCAGTACTTC.